This T cell receptor beta chain was documented in a study of chemoradiotherapy in HPV16-positive cancers. Looking at the study overall: A couple of HPV16-positive patients' cells yielded candidate HPV-specific clones and common motifs. General observations from the study: Candidate HPV-specific clones and E7-related TCR motifs grew in tumor during treatment.

Using immunoSEQ multiplex PCR, the repertoire was profiled, and TCRdb retains in-frame clones only, with some absent. The sample carries under 6,500 clones, approximately 90% recorded once. The CDR3 loop spans 13 amino acids. Germline V gene data show CDR1 as MNHEY and CDR2 as SVGAGI. Repeated repertoire sampling spanned the course of chemoradiotherapy. Comment on this clone: The antigen is unknown.

This receptor was identified in a human donor with HPV-associated anogenital cancer. Sequenced material: tumor tissue, taken from a patient who underwent chemoradiotherapy. The rearrangement links TRBV6-5 to TRBJ2-5; the D gene is possibly TRBD1 (5 bases). The DNA end is more similar to TRBJ2-7, so the J call may be wrong. For the CDR3, the DNA is TGTGCCAGCAGTAGGGGTTGGACCTACGAGCAGTACTTC. This codes for CASSRGWTYEQYF.